The T cell receptor beta chain under discussion was sequenced for a study of T cells expressing NK-cell markers. In the study overall: Sorted CD3+CD56-NKG2C+, CD3+CD56+NKG2C+ and CD3+CD56+NKG2C- T cells supplied the TCR beta repertoires. Findings and limits, study-wide: In roughly 6 donors, dominant CD3+CD56+NKG2C+ clones formed 1.0-7.0% of CD8+ cells.

The CDR3 spans 18 residues. Germline V CDR1 and CDR2: MNHNS, SASEGT. TCRdb derives one entry per CDR3 protein from the 5' RACE reads, leaving out DNA. Recorded for this sample: 300,000 to 450,000 distinct CDR3 sequences. Comments on this clonotype: What it binds is not known.

The J gene is TRBJ1-1, the V gene TRBV6-1; no DNA is available, so the TRBD1 call from TCRdb remains unchecked. This sequence originates from a man aged 18-69 years in good health. The sequenced material came from blood T cells: a sorted CD56 or NKG2C T cell subset, CD4+ or CD8+ T cells, or bulk PBMC T cells (not recorded which). The CDR3 protein is CASSLEQGPTPWATEAFF.